Below, 7 T cell receptor beta chains from the same sample are listed, as sequenced in a study of blood T cell repertoires in COVID-19. Here immunoSEQ multiplex PCR was the method, and the copy in TCRdb shows in-frame clones only, minus some. The table includes roughly 85,000 clones, roughly 90% detected once. Material for sequencing was peripheral blood. The source is a man aged 50 to 60 with active or convalescent COVID-19.

This rearrangement joins TRBV2 to TRBJ1-5, with D possibly being TRBD1 (5 bases). Trimming cost V 4 bases and J 0 bases, with 10 bases left between them. The germline CDR1 and CDR2 sequences are SNHLY and FYNNEI. CDR3 size: 15 residues. CDR3 in amino acids: CASSGRTYSNQPQHF. DNA for the CDR3: TGTGCCAGCAGTGGTCGGACATATAGCAATCAGCCCCAGCATTTT. Full variable domain (rest looked up from reference TRBV2 and TRBJ1-5): EPEVTQTPSHQVTQMGQEVILRCVPISNHLYFYWYRQILGQKVEFLVSFYNNEISEKSEIFDDQFSVERPDGSNFTLKIRSTKLEDSAMYFCASSGRTYSNQPQHFGDGTRLSIL.

This chain joins TRBV7-2 and TRBJ2-7; 8 bases map to TRBD2. This CDR3 is built from 18 residues. Germline CDR1 and CDR2: SGHTA and FQGNSA. J gave up 4 bases and V 1 base, and 15 bases lay outside the gene matches. DNA of the CDR3: TGTGCCAGCAGCTTAGATCGTTTTATGGCTAGCGGGTCGTACGAGCAGTACTTC. This encodes CASSLDRFMASGSYEQYF.

The genes are TRBV9 and TRBJ2-2, with a possible D match to TRBD1 (5 bases). This CDR3 comprises 15 residues. V lost 1 base to trimming and J lost 4 bases, with 11 bases between them. CDR1 is SGDLS, CDR2 YYNGEE, per germline. CDR3 in amino acids: CASSVQGRGTGELFF. The DNA for the CDR3 is TGTGCCAGCAGCGTACAGGGCCGTGGCACCGGGGAGCTGTTTTTT.

This sequence joins TRBV5-6 and TRBJ2-2, with a possible D match to TRBD1 (5 bases). CDR3 length: 10 residues. V was pared by 9 bases and J by 8 bases, with 8 bases between. CDR1 and CDR2 from the germline V gene are SGHDT and YYEEEE. For the CDR3, the DNA is TGTGCCACCCGACAGGGGGAGCTGTTTTTT. Its translation is CATRQGELFF.

The V call is TRBV29-1, the J call TRBJ2-2; the match to TRBD1 covers 7 bases. The junction had 9 bases not matched to a gene; V was cut back by 7 bases and J by 1 base. The CDR3 runs to 15 residues. Germline CDR1 and CDR2: SQVTM and ANQGSEA. The DNA of the CDR3 is TGCAGCGCCCGAGGGGGCTGGGGGAACACCGGGGAGCTGTTTTTT. This codes for CSARGGWGNTGELFF.

This clone appeared a single time. V is TRBV15 and J is TRBJ2-7; 9 nucleotides agree with TRBD1. Germline V gene lookup returns CDR1 LNHNV and CDR2 YYDKDF (reference sequence). This CDR3 is built from 14 residues. The V segment lost 0 bases and the J segment 6 bases; nucleotides outside the gene matches: 3. The CDR3 region is CATSRETGGGEQYF. As DNA, the CDR3 is TGTGCCACCAGCAGAGAAACAGGGGGCGGCGAGCAGTACTTC.

V usage is TRBV21-1 and J usage is TRBJ1-3; no check of the table's D call, TRBD1, against the DNA was made. TRBV21-1 is designated a pseudogene. This CDR3 comprises 12 residues. In DNA form, the CDR3 reads TGTGCCAGCAGGGCCTCTGGAAACACCATATATTTT. Amino acids: CASRASGNTIYF.